These 18 T cell receptor beta chains were sequenced from one sample in a study of identical twins' blood T cells (dated by TCRdb to between 2011 and 2013). The library was prepared using 5' RACE. The sample was run on an Illumina Genome Analyzer IIx. Using fastp at Q25 and MiXCR, TCRdb reprocessed the public reads and kept productive beta chains. Rows are unified per CDR3 protein, each entry keeping the most common DNA and genes. The sample table records a few hundred thousand distinct CDR3 sequences; about 28% of these occur just once. The leading ten clones occupy 5.5% to 7% of the sample. Sequences were obtained from PBMCs. The receptors were sampled from a woman between 18 and 50 years old in good health.

This clonotype was seen only a few times. The V call is TRBV3-1, the J call TRBJ1-1; TRBD1 might be the D (5 bases). V was clipped by 1 base and J by 3 bases, with 9 bases between them. The CDR3 runs 14 residues. Germline CDR1 LGHDT, CDR2 YNNKEL (reference sequence). CDR3 region: CASSQVVGDTEAFF. The CDR3 DNA sequence: TGTGCCAGCAGCCAAGTAGTGGGGGACACTGAAGCTTTCTTT.

The chain employs TRBV5-6 and TRBJ2-7; no clear D. CDR3 length equals 12 residues. V lost 1 base, J lost 5 bases, and 7 bases lay in between. Germline CDR1 reads SGHDT; CDR2 reads YYEEEE. The CDR3 here is CASSLLRNEQYF. As DNA, the CDR3 is TGTGCCAGCAGCTTGCTCCGTAACGAGCAGTACTTC.

The chain recombines TRBV11-2 with TRBJ2-5; 8 nucleotides agree with TRBD2. With 7 bases clipped from V and 2 bases from J, the junction kept 9 bases outside the gene matches. The CDR3 consists of 15 residues. Germline lookup yields CDR1 SGHAT and CDR2 FQNNGV. The CDR3 DNA sequence: TGTGCCAGCAACCGCGGACTAGCAGTACAAGAGACCCAGTACTTC. Translation: CASNRGLAVQETQYF.

This clonotype has a handful of counts. The gene calls are TRBV11-2 and TRBJ1-1, with D perhaps matching TRBD1 (5 bases). V lost 3 bases, J lost 6 bases, and 8 bases lay in between. CDR1 is SGHAT, CDR2 FQNNGV, per germline. The CDR3 is 12 amino acids. In DNA form, the CDR3 reads TGTGCCAGCAGCTTTCCGGGGGCTGAAGCTTTCTTT. It codes for CASSFPGAEAFF. The full variable domain, its missing parts supplied by reference TRBV11-2 and TRBJ1-1, is EAGVAQSPRYKIIEKRQSVAFWCNPISGHATLYWYQQILGQGPKLLIQFQNNGVVDDSQLPKDRFSAERLKGVDSTLKIQPAKLEDSAVYLCASSFPGAEAFFGQGTRLTVV.

This clonotype was recorded at least ten times. The V gene is TRBV20-1, the J gene TRBJ2-3; 9 nucleotides agree with TRBD2. The CDR3 sequence is 13 residues long. Germline CDR1 is DFQATT and CDR2 is SNEGSKA (reference sequence). In DNA form, the CDR3 reads TGCAGATTAGCGGGGGCCTCCACAGATACGCAGTATTTT. Translated, it gives CRLAGASTDTQYF.

In its sample, this clonotype was seen a few times. The chain combines TRBV6-5 with TRBJ1-6, with TRBD1 matching over 7 bases. This CDR3 spans 16 amino acids. Per germline, CDR1 MNHEY and CDR2 SVGAGI. V lost 5 bases to trimming and J lost 6 bases; unmatched junction nucleotides: 10. The CDR3 nucleotides are TGTGCCAGCAGTAAGACAGGGAGTTGGTTTAATTCACCCCTCCACTTT. Its protein is CASSKTGSWFNSPLHF.

This sequence joins TRBV20-1 and TRBJ1-1; D possibly corresponds to TRBD1 (5 bases). Trimming took 0 bases from V and 5 from J, leaving 13 bases between them. This CDR3 has 14 amino acids. Germline CDR1 and CDR2: DFQATT and SNEGSKA (reference sequence). The CDR3 DNA follows: TGCAGTGCTAGAGATGGTCGCAGGGAGACTGAAGCTTTCTTT. Its translation is CSARDGRRETEAFF.

Points on this clonotype: Possible read error: a much larger clone is one base away. The V and J genes are TRBV5-1 and TRBJ2-7; D is undetermined. The CDR3 runs 15 residues. The V end was cut by 1 base, the J end by 3 bases, with 14 bases between. Per the germline V gene, CDR1 is SGHRS and CDR2 is YFSETQ. DNA of the CDR3: TGCGCCAGCAGCTTGTGGGTCCTTCGGGTCTACGAGCAGTACTTC. It yields the protein CASSLWVLRVYEQYF.

This chain connects TRBV29-1 to TRBJ1-2; maybe TRBD1 (5 bases). The CDR3 covers 14 residues. V gave up 4 bases and J gave up 4 bases, with 16 bases separating them. Looked up from germline, CDR1 is SQVTM and CDR2 is ANQGSEA. The CDR3 nucleotides are TGCAGCGTTGTCGGGGACGGGGGAGTCTATGGCTACACCTTC. The encoded protein is CSVVGDGGVYGYTF. Based on the CDR3 plus reference TRBV29-1 and TRBJ1-2, the full variable domain is SAVISQKPSRDICQRGTSLTIQCQVDSQVTMMFWYRQQPGQSLTLIATANQGSEATYESGFVIDKFPISRPNLTFSTLTVSNMSPEDSSIYLCSVVGDGGVYGYTFGSGTRLTVV.

This clonotype came up a few times. CDR3 in DNA: TGTGCCAGCAGTCAACAGGGAGGGGGAAAAGCTTTCTTT. The encoded protein is CASSQQGGGKAFF. The J gene is TRBJ1-1, the V gene TRBV6-2 or TRBV6-3; possible D gene TRBD1, 6 bases. V dropped 5 bases and J dropped 9 bases, with 16 bases sitting between them. Germline V gene lookup returns CDR1 MNHEY and CDR2 SVGEGT. This CDR3 comprises 13 residues.

In this sample, this clonotype turned up a few times. The gene calls are TRBV29-1 and TRBJ1-5, with 8 positions matching TRBD1. There are 12 residues in the CDR3. J was trimmed by 4 bases and V by 5 bases; bases with no gene match: 1. From germline, CDR1 is SQVTM and CDR2 ANQGSEA. The CDR3 bases are TGCAGCGTTCGACAGGGGAATCAGCCCCAGCATTTT. Protein product: CSVRQGNQPQHF.

V gene TRBV7-9 combines with J gene TRBJ2-1; TRBD2 matches 8 bases. V lost 5 bases, J lost 6 bases, and 12 bases stayed unmatched. CDR1 and CDR2 from the germline V gene are SEHNR and FQNEAQ (reference sequence). The CDR3 has 16 residues. The CDR3 spells CASSIGGTRGFNEQFF. The DNA of the CDR3 is TGTGCCAGCAGCATAGGGGGGACTAGAGGTTTCAATGAGCAGTTCTTC.

This sequence joins TRBV6-5 and TRBJ1-2; tentatively, D is TRBD1 (5 bases). The CDR3 length is 15 residues. Germline V gene sequence: CDR1 MNHEY, CDR2 SVGAGI. Trimming shortened V by 0 bases and J by 2 bases, and 10 bases separated the two germline ends. The CDR3 is CASSYSRGKNYGYTF. The CDR3 coding sequence is TGTGCCAGCAGTTACTCGAGGGGTAAAAACTATGGCTACACCTTC.

This clonotype was seen a few times. V is TRBV20-1 and J is TRBJ1-1, with 7 nucleotides matching TRBD1. The CDR3 has 12 residues. The germline gives CDR1 DFQATT, CDR2 SNEGSKA (reference sequence). Here the CDR3 DNA reads TGCACCTCAGGGGGGATGAACACTGAAGCTTTCTTT. Its translation: CTSGGMNTEAFF.

The V gene is TRBV11-2, the J gene TRBJ2-1; D is unresolved. Germline loops: CDR1 SGHAT, CDR2 FQNNGV. The CDR3 is 12 residues long. Between the trimmed V and J ends, which lost 5 bases and 6 bases, there was a span of 8 bases. In DNA, the CDR3 is TGTGCCAGCAGCACCTCTACCAATGAGCAGTTCTTC. Amino acids: CASSTSTNEQFF.

Only a few counts were recorded for this clonotype. The V and J genes are TRBV9 and TRBJ2-2, with D possibly being TRBD2 (6 bases). Germline CDR1 and CDR2: SGDLS and YYNGEE. With 0 bases removed from V and 1 base from J, the gap between germline ends came to 10 bases. The CDR3 consists of 16 residues. The CDR3 is CASSVDSGQNTGELFF. As DNA, the CDR3 is TGTGCCAGCAGCGTAGATAGCGGACAGAACACCGGGGAGCTGTTTTTT.

This clonotype occurred a few times. This chain connects TRBV6-1 to TRBJ2-2; 7 nucleotides align to TRBD2. Trimming cost V 0 bases and J 8 bases; bases outside gene matches: 12. Per the germline V gene, CDR1 is MNHNS and CDR2 is SASEGT. This CDR3 region has 17 residues. DNA for the CDR3: TGTGCCAGCAGTGAAGCGGGACTGGGGAGGGGATCTGGGGAGCTGTTTTTT. Translated: CASSEAGLGRGSGELFF.

The chain has TRBV20-1 and TRBJ2-3, with 10 bases matching TRBD2. Germline V CDR1 and CDR2: DFQATT, SNEGSKA (reference sequence). This CDR3 comprises 15 residues. V dropped 5 bases and J dropped 0; count of bases not matched to a gene: 5. DNA for the CDR3: TGCAGTGCTTTACTAGCGGGAACTAGCACAGATACGCAGTATTTT. This translates into CSALLAGTSTDTQYF.